This T cell receptor beta chain was captured by sequencing in a study of Ad26.COV2.S vaccination and SARS-CoV-2 variants (dated by TCRdb to about 2021). With respect to the entire study: Vaccine-arm donors came from COV1001, a multicentre, randomized, double-blind, placebo-controlled phase I-IIa trial of Ad26.COV2.S in healthy adults. A total of about 30 samples were included in the TCR-sequenced set, comprising around 19 Ad26.COV2.S vaccine recipients, 5 placebo recipients and 8 SARS-CoV-2 convalescent individuals. TCRbeta repertoire sequencing served as the tool for gauging how specific and how broad the SARS-CoV-2-reactive T cell receptors were following Ad26.COV2.S vaccination. Throughout the experiments and outcome assessment, investigators stayed blinded to trial group allocation. Participants in the trial were split at random into five groups of five each, receiving low-dose or high-dose Ad26.COV2.S once or twice, or else placebo on both occasions. Ad26.COV2.S was administered intramuscularly at a dose of 5x10^10 or 1x10^11 viral particles, either as one shot or as two shots given 56 days apart. Study-wide conclusions, independent of this receptor: Vaccine and placebo recipients had similar non-spike TCR breadth, a finding consistent with the vaccine containing only spike. Compared with placebo recipients, Ad26.COV2.S recipients showed higher spike-specific TCR breadth (P = 0.0014). The study lacked the statistical power to compare responses across vaccine doses or regimens. After vaccination, spike-specific CD8+ and CD4+ T cell responses were reported to show substantial breadth. It was noted by the authors that total T cell responses may have been underestimated by the TCR breadth and depth analyses.

The sample's treatment or condition label, decoded: 15 to 20 received Ad26.COV2.S at low or high dose, single or two shots; 5 received placebo; per-sample allocation not given. For vaccine and placebo recipients, repertoires were sequenced using samples collected on day 63 after the first injection. Between 29 July and 7 August 2020, Cohort 1b enrolled about two dozen adults aged 18-55 years at one site in Boston, USA. Ad26.COV2.S was a replication-incompetent adenovirus type 26 vector that expressed a prefusion-stabilized SARS-CoV-2 spike protein derived from the original Wuhan strain. The immunoSEQ Assay was the method used to sequence TCRbeta CDR3 regions. After extraction, genomic DNA underwent amplification by bias-controlled multiplex PCR, followed by high-throughput sequencing. Turning to the authors' computational methods: Collapsing and filtering of sequences were performed to quantify the absolute abundance of each unique TCRbeta CDR3 region. T cell fraction was estimated by normalization of TCRbeta template counts to usable DNA, with usable DNA being measured through amplification of reference genes present in all nucleated cells. Repertoire TCRs were annotated as SARS-CoV-2-specific by exact matching of V gene, CDR3 amino acid sequence and J gene to a known reactive TCR set. The reference SARS-CoV-2 TCR set was obtained from MIRA and was filtered for enrichment in COVID-19-positive ImmuneCODE repertoires, whereby public or cross-reactive TCRs were removed. Drawing on the MIRA antigens, annotated TCRs were analysed further at the level of specific ORF or position within ORF. Breadth was defined as the number of annotated unique rearrangements divided by the total number of unique productive rearrangements, and depth was defined as the summed frequency of the annotated unique rearrangements. Group comparisons of TCR breadth used two-sided Wilcoxon rank-sum tests. The source is immuneACCESS, and TCRdb retained only in-frame sequences with V and J called. Part of the clones is not carried over; for the studies checked, unresolved V genes explain less than half of this, and the remainder is unexplained. V and J calls and clone size are as listed in that table; D and trimming were resolved from the DNA. Present in this sample are about 480,000 clones, around 88% of which were seen just once. About 13% of the sample lies in the top ten.

The CDR3, from cysteine to phenylalanine, totals 12 residues. Just the 36-base CDR3 DNA is kept, in frame starting at base 1. At the junction V is shortened by 4 bases and J by 10 bases; bases outside the gene matches: 5. Based on the germline V gene, the CDR1 and CDR2 sequences are SGHDT and YYEEEE. This clone was seen a single time. Its target antigen remains unknown. Base qualities are not provided; no much larger clone lies one nucleotide away. The origin of this receptor is a person between 18 and 65 years old who received the Ad26.COV2.S COVID-19 vaccine or a placebo. The sample was peripheral blood, taken in a trial of Ad26.COV2.S vaccine versus placebo. Recombination connected TRBV5-6 to TRBJ1-5, and 7 junction bases match TRBD1. The nucleotide sequence is TGTGCCAGCAGCCGCGGACAGGCTCCCCAGCATTTT. It translates to CASSRGQAPQHF.